This T cell receptor beta chain was identified in a study of CD8 T cells in Susac syndrome. Reverse transcription of roughly 0.5 to 1 ug RNA was carried out with random hexamers. It was immunoSEQ multiplex PCR that amplified TCR beta CDR3 across 54 Vbeta and 13 Jbeta. TCRdb itself ran the immunoSEQ multiplex PCR reads through MiXCR, one entry per CDR3 protein. Of some 300,000 distinct CDR3 sequences listed, around 91% are singletons. Germline assignment: CDR1 LGHNA and CDR2 YSLEER. CDR3 length equals 16 residues. V lost 0 bases, J lost 1 base, and 10 bases lay in between. This receptor was obtained from a human donor with multiple sclerosis. Material for sequencing was CD8+ T cells from PBMCs. This sequence joins TRBV4-3 and TRBJ2-1; D may correspond to TRBD1 or TRBD2 (5 bases each). The CDR3 spells CASSQDGTASYNEQFF. The CDR3 DNA is TGCGCCAGCAGCCAAGATGGGACCGCGTCCTACAATGAGCAGTTCTTC.